These 16 T cell receptor beta chains came from one sample sequenced in a study of OX40 agonist ivuxolimab in advanced cancers. Produced via immunoSEQ multiplex PCR; TCRdb's table is partial and in-frame only. Among approximately 79,000 clones listed, 94% were seen once. Specimen: CD4+ or CD8+ T cells sorted from blood, collected in a trial of the OX40 agonist ivuxolimab. The receptor set was obtained from an adult with an advanced solid tumor such as melanoma, head and neck, liver or kidney cancer.

This clone was observed once. The chain recombines TRBV5-1 with TRBJ2-7, with D possibly being TRBD2 (7 bases). The CDR3 totals 14 residues. CDR1 is SGHRS, CDR2 YFSETQ, per germline. V was clipped by 3 bases and J by 5 bases, with 15 bases between them. The CDR3 DNA reads as TGCGCCAGCAGCTGGGGGAGGGGGAACAACGAGCAGTACTTC. Translating gives CASSWGRGNNEQYF.

The rearrangement joins TRBV6-7 to TRBJ1-5; D is possibly TRBD1 (5 bases). TRBV6-7 falls under the ORF class, with uncertain function. Trimming removed 0 bases from V and 6 bases from J, with 18 bases in between. The CDR3 has 17 amino acids. The CDR3 here is CASSYSVHRGTSQPQHF. The CDR3 coding sequence is TGTGCCAGCAGTTACTCGGTTCATAGGGGCACAAGTCAGCCCCAGCATTTT.

The chain links TRBV7-9 to TRBJ1-1; 7 bases agree with TRBD1. Germline V lookup: CDR1 SEHNR, CDR2 FQNEAQ (reference sequence). The CDR3 is 13 amino acids. The trim removed 7 bases at V and 3 bases at J, leaving 5 bases unmatched. CDR3 sequence (DNA): TGTGCCAGCACCCAACAGGGGTACACTGAAGCTTTCTTT. This codes for CASTQQGYTEAFF.

The chain uses TRBV6-1 and TRBJ2-5; unclear D gene. The J call may be incorrect, as the DNA end agrees better with TRBJ2-7. The CDR3 extends over 13 amino acids. Germline CDR1 MNHNS, CDR2 SASEGT. CDR3 sequence (DNA): TGTGCCAGCAGTGGGGCCCGATGGTCCGAGCAGTACTTC. Translating gives CASSGARWSEQYF.

The V call is TRBV4-1, the J call TRBJ2-5; D is possibly TRBD1 or TRBD2 (5 bases each). Germline loops: CDR1 MGHRA, CDR2 YSYEKL. The V and J ends lost 2 bases and 1 base respectively, with 8 bases between them. This CDR3 is built from 14 residues. Here the CDR3 reads CASSQPGPQETQYF. CDR3 in DNA: TGCGCCAGCAGCCAACCGGGACCCCAAGAGACCCAGTACTTC.

V is TRBV27 and J is TRBJ2-5; the D gene is possibly TRBD1 (5 bases). V shed 6 bases and J shed 1 base, with 15 bases lying between them. CDR1 MNHEY and CDR2 SMNVEV come from the germline V gene (reference sequence). CDR3 length equals 15 residues. CDR3 bases: TGTGCCAGCAGCTTCCGGCCCACAGGCCAAGAGACCCAGTACTTC. Amino acid sequence: CASSFRPTGQETQYF.

The chain recombines TRBV10-3 with TRBJ1-4, with D maybe TRBD1 (5 bases). The V end was cut by 3 bases, the J end by 8 bases, with 16 bases between. The CDR3 runs 15 residues. CDR1 is ENHRY, CDR2 SYGVKD, per germline. The CDR3 nucleotides read TGTGCCATCAGTGATCAGCGGGGGGTAGGAGAAAAACTGTTTTTT. It is translated as CAISDQRGVGEKLFF.

This chain joins TRBV14 and TRBJ1-4; 8 nucleotides line up with TRBD1. V trimming: 4 bases; J trimming: 4 bases; junction bases outside the gene matches: 8. The CDR3 extends over 16 amino acids. Germline-derived CDR1 and CDR2 are SGHDN and FVKESK. For the CDR3, the DNA is TGTGCCAGCAGCCGCCCAACGACAGGGGATAATGAAAAACTGTTTTTT. This gives the protein CASSRPTTGDNEKLFF.

The chain uses TRBV7-2 and TRBJ2-1; D gene unclear. Germline V gives CDR1 SGHTA, CDR2 FQGNSA. The CDR3 has 17 residues. Trimming cost V 1 base and J 0 bases, with 13 bases left between them. The CDR3: CASSLDYSLSSYNEQFF. CDR3 nucleotide sequence: TGTGCCAGCAGCTTAGACTACAGTCTGAGCTCCTACAATGAGCAGTTCTTC.

This rearrangement joins TRBV7-9 to TRBJ2-1; 11 bases match TRBD2. CDR1 is SEHNR, CDR2 FQNEAQ, per germline (reference sequence). CDR3 length equals 18 residues. Trimming cost V 2 bases and J 4 bases; bases outside gene matches: 10. This CDR3 reads CASSLRRLGLAEYNEQFF. As DNA, the CDR3 is TGTGCCAGCAGCTTAAGGCGCCTGGGACTAGCGGAATACAATGAGCAGTTCTTC.

This chain connects TRBV7-9 to TRBJ2-7, with D tentatively TRBD1 (6 bases). Between the trimmed V and J ends, which lost 4 bases and 4 bases, there was a span of 17 bases. Germline-derived CDR1 and CDR2 are SEHNR and FQNEAQ (reference sequence). The CDR3 totals 15 residues. CDR3 sequence: CASSSGGLPSYEQYF. The DNA for the CDR3 is TGTGCCAGCAGCTCTGGGGGCCTCCCTTCTTACGAGCAGTACTTC.

The gene calls are TRBV5-8 and TRBJ1-1, with D unclear. Trimming stripped 0 bases from V and 3 bases from J, with 15 bases between. The CDR3 has 16 amino acids. Germline CDR1 is SGHTS and CDR2 is YDEGEE. The CDR3 protein is CASSLEVRVWDTEAFF. The CDR3 DNA is TGTGCCAGCAGCTTGGAGGTGCGGGTTTGGGACACTGAAGCTTTCTTT.

The chain links TRBV15 to TRBJ1-1, with 9 bases lining up with TRBD1. The V and J ends lost 5 bases and 4 bases, in that order; junction bases with no gene match: 8. Germline CDR1 reads LNHNV; CDR2 reads YYDKDF (reference sequence). This CDR3 region has 15 residues. CDR3 sequence reads: CATSRHSTGGTEAFF. The CDR3 DNA reads as TGTGCCACCAGCCGTCATTCGACAGGGGGCACTGAAGCTTTCTTT.

The rearrangement links TRBV29-1 to TRBJ1-2; D unclear. The CDR3 extends over 12 amino acids. CDR1 is SQVTM, CDR2 ANQGSEA, per germline. Trimming cost V 4 bases and J 5 bases, with 11 bases left between them. Here the CDR3 DNA reads TGCAGCGTTGCAGGTGGGATTTATGGCTACACCTTC. The encoded protein is CSVAGGIYGYTF.

The chain carries TRBV4-3 and TRBJ2-1; 9 nucleotides agree with TRBD2. From germline, CDR1 is LGHNA and CDR2 YSLEER. Losses at the gene ends were 4 bases for V and 6 bases for J; bases not matched to a gene: 7. The CDR3 is 15 amino acids. Here the CDR3 DNA reads TGCGCCAGCAGCCCCGGGACTAGCACGGGCAATGAGCAGTTCTTC. This translates into CASSPGTSTGNEQFF.

J is TRBJ2-2 and V is TRBV7-2; 9 bases fit TRBD1. CDR1 and CDR2 from the germline V gene are SGHTA and FQGNSA. Trimming took 1 base from V and 5 from J; bases not matched to a gene: 8. This CDR3 comprises 17 residues. Here the CDR3 DNA reads TGTGCCAGCAGCTTAGACATAACAGGGGGCCGGACCGGGGAGCTGTTTTTT. Its protein product is CASSLDITGGRTGELFF.